The 19 T cell receptor beta chains in this list originate from one sample, sequenced in a study of brain T cells in children with intractable seizures. Here immunoSEQ multiplex PCR was the method, and the copy in TCRdb shows in-frame clones only, minus some. The sample yields tens of thousands of clones, around 91% seen once. Material: peripheral blood, obtained at surgery. Receptors were obtained from a girl aged 2-9 years with Rasmussen encephalitis and intractable seizures.

V usage is TRBV5-4 and J usage is TRBJ1-3; D gene unclear. Germline-derived CDR1 and CDR2 are SGHNT and YYREEE (reference sequence). The CDR3 sequence is 14 residues long. The V gene lost 0 bases and the J gene lost 6 bases, with 10 bases spanning the gap. The CDR3 region has the DNA TGTGCCAGCAGCTTGGACGGCCGCCCAAACACCATATATTTT. It encodes CASSLDGRPNTIYF.

Judged by abundance, this clone is medium-sized. The V gene is TRBV19, the J gene TRBJ2-7, with D possibly being TRBD1 (6 bases). CDR1 is LNHDA, CDR2 SQIVND, per germline (reference sequence). Deletions cut 8 bases from V and 3 bases from J, with 8 bases between. The CDR3 has 11 residues. CDR3 DNA sequence: TGTGCCAGTGGACAGCACTACGAGCAGTACTTC. Translated, it gives CASGQHYEQYF. The entire variable domain, with the rest obtained from reference TRBV19 and TRBJ2-7, is as follows: DGGITQSPKYLFRKEGQNVTLSCEQNLNHDAMYWYRQDPGQGLRLIYYSQIVNDFQKGDIAEGYSVSREKKESFPLTVTSAQKNPTAFYLCASGQHYEQYFGPGTRLTVT.

The chain has TRBV7-2 and TRBJ1-4, with D possibly matching TRBD1 (6 bases). This CDR3 is 14 amino acids long. The germline CDR1 and CDR2 sequences are SGHTA and FQGNSA. V lost 6 bases to trimming and J lost 8 bases, with 16 bases between them. CDR3 region: CASRSWGAREKLFF. CDR3 bases: TGTGCCAGCAGGTCCTGGGGGGCTCGGGAAAAACTGTTTTTT.

This chain joins TRBV19 and TRBJ1-1; 8 bases match TRBD1. The J segment lost 7 bases and the V segment lost 8 bases, leaving 18 bases of the junction unmatched. Per germline, CDR1 LNHDA and CDR2 SQIVND (reference sequence). The CDR3 is 16 residues long. This chain's CDR3 is CASRILEDRGSGEAFF. CDR3 nucleotide sequence: TGTGCCAGTCGAATCTTAGAAGACAGGGGAAGCGGTGAAGCTTTCTTT.

The chain employs TRBV19 and TRBJ1-1; 9 positions match TRBD1. CDR3 length: 17 residues. V lost 5 bases and J lost 3; bases outside the gene matches: 13. Germline lookup yields CDR1 LNHDA and CDR2 SQIVND (reference sequence). DNA of the CDR3: TGTGCCAGTAGTGCCCGTGGGACAGGGCCTGGGGACACTGAAGCTTTCTTT. Its protein is CASSARGTGPGDTEAFF.

The gene calls are TRBV6-5 and TRBJ1-2; D is unclear. This CDR3 region has 14 residues. V was pared by 7 bases and J by 5 bases, with 17 bases between. Germline V gene sequence: CDR1 MNHEY, CDR2 SVGAGI. The chain's CDR3 is CASTPRRGSYGYTF. The CDR3 nucleotides are TGTGCCAGCACCCCCCGCCGGGGAAGTTATGGCTACACCTTC.

The chain joins TRBV25-1 to TRBJ1-1; weak D call: TRBD1 (5 bases). Trimming pared 3 bases from V and 2 bases from J, leaving 10 bases between. Germline CDR1 reads MGHDK; CDR2 reads SYGVNS. This CDR3 is 14 amino acids long. CDR3 amino acids: CASSERGTNTEAFF. The CDR3 DNA reads TGTGCCAGCAGTGAGAGGGGCACTAACACTGAAGCTTTCTTT.

The chain uses TRBV16 and TRBJ2-5, with unresolved D. V was cut by 2 bases and J by 3 bases, with 7 bases left in between. CDR1 and CDR2 (germline): KGHSY, FQNENV. The CDR3 contains 13 residues. The CDR3 reads CASSQTVKETQYF. CDR3 bases: TGTGCCAGCAGCCAAACGGTAAAAGAGACCCAGTACTTC.

The rearrangement uses TRBV28 and TRBJ2-7; 9 bases map to TRBD1. The CDR3 runs 16 residues. J was trimmed by 1 base and V by 8 bases; bases with no gene match: 12. Germline loops: CDR1 MDHEN, CDR2 SYDVKM. This chain's CDR3 is CASAEPGQGLSYEQYF. The CDR3 DNA is TGTGCCAGCGCTGAACCCGGACAGGGGTTATCCTACGAGCAGTACTTC. Full variable domain (remainder filled in from reference TRBV28 and TRBJ2-7): DVKVTQSSRYLVKRTGEKVFLECVQDMDHENMFWYRQDPGLGLRLIYFSYDVKMKEKGDIPEGYSVSREKKERFSLILESASTNQTSMYLCASAEPGQGLSYEQYFGPGTRLTVT.

This clone was seen more than once but under ten times. This chain connects TRBV30 to TRBJ1-6; D is unclear. The CDR3 has 12 amino acids. Trimming removed 6 bases at V and 6 bases at J, with 9 bases between. Germline assignment: CDR1 GTSNPN and CDR2 SVGIG (reference sequence). This chain's CDR3 is CACATRNSPLHF. Written as DNA, the CDR3 is TGTGCCTGCGCGACTCGTAATTCACCCCTCCACTTT.

This clone was counted a few times. The chain links TRBV3-1 (or the pseudogene TRBV3-2) to TRBJ2-7; perhaps TRBD1 as D (5 bases). Germline loops: CDR1 LGHDT, CDR2 YNNKEL (reference sequence). Trimming left V 0 bases short and J 5 bases short, with 11 bases between. The CDR3 spans 14 residues. CDR3 in DNA: TGTGCCAGCAGCCAAGAAGGACATCAGGACGAGCAGTACTTC. This codes for CASSQEGHQDEQYF.

This chain joins TRBV28 and TRBJ1-5, with a weak D call TRBD1 (6 bases). CDR1 and CDR2 (germline): MDHEN, SYDVKM. Trimming removed 3 bases at V and 5 bases at J, with 11 bases between. The CDR3 contains 14 residues. CDR3 bases: TGTGCCAGCAGTTTCCAACAGGGTCATCAGCCCCAGCATTTT. This translates into CASSFQQGHQPQHF.

V usage is TRBV6-5 and J usage is TRBJ1-5; unclear D gene. V dropped 10 bases and J dropped 3 bases, with 13 bases sitting between them. The CDR3 contains 13 residues. Germline V gene lookup returns CDR1 MNHEY and CDR2 SVGAGI. The CDR3 reads CATSLTINQPQHF. In DNA form, the CDR3 reads TGTGCCACCTCTTTGACAATCAATCAGCCCCAGCATTTT.

The rearrangement joins TRBV5-4 to TRBJ2-6, with D perhaps matching TRBD2 (5 bases). The CDR3 runs to 13 residues. The ends were cut back, 6 bases at V and 3 bases at J, with 7 bases in the middle. From germline, CDR1 is SGHNT and CDR2 YYREEE (reference sequence). The CDR3 reads CASIGGGANVLTF. CDR3 DNA: TGTGCCAGCATAGGAGGTGGGGCCAACGTCCTGACTTTC.

This chain uses TRBV29-1 with TRBJ1-1; no firm D call. CDR1 and CDR2 from the germline V gene are SQVTM and ANQGSEA. V lost 5 bases and J lost 11, with 9 bases in between. The CDR3 extends over 9 amino acids. The CDR3 DNA follows: TGCAGCGTTTGGGCGGGGGCTTTCTTT. Residues: CSVWAGAFF.

This sequence joins TRBV6-5 and TRBJ2-2; the D gene is possibly TRBD1 (6 bases). Germline assignment: CDR1 MNHEY and CDR2 SVGAGI. This CDR3 contains 14 residues. Trimming cost V 4 bases and J 6 bases, with 12 bases left between them. DNA of the CDR3: TGTGCCAGCAGTTCCAGGGGAAGGGCCGGGGAGCTGTTTTTT. Protein: CASSSRGRAGELFF.

The chain uses TRBV4-1 and TRBJ2-1; D is ambiguous. This CDR3 is 14 amino acids long. CDR1 MGHRA and CDR2 YSYEKL come from the germline V gene. The V end was cut by 0 bases, the J end by 4 bases, with 7 bases between. CDR3 in amino acids: CASSQDWAYNEQFF. The CDR3 DNA follows: TGCGCCAGCAGCCAAGATTGGGCTTACAATGAGCAGTTCTTC.

The rearrangement links TRBV11-3 to TRBJ2-7; D is unresolved. Trimming stripped 2 bases from V and 5 bases from J, with 4 bases between. Germline CDR1 is SGHNT and CDR2 is YENEEA. The CDR3 has 11 residues. CDR3 protein: CASSLLDEQYF. CDR3 DNA sequence: TGTGCCAGCAGCTTATTGGACGAGCAGTACTTC.

The J gene is TRBJ2-4, the V gene TRBV30, with TRBD2 matching over 11 bases. This CDR3 has 15 amino acids. The germline gives CDR1 GTSNPN, CDR2 SVGIG (reference sequence). V gave up 0 bases and J gave up 3 bases; unmatched junction bases: 1. The CDR3 loop is CAWSVGTSGKNIQYF. CDR3 DNA: TGTGCCTGGAGTGTAGGGACTAGCGGCAAAAACATTCAGTACTTC.